These 18 T cell receptor beta chains share one sample of origin, sequenced in a study of blood T cell repertoires in COVID-19. Some clones are missing from TCRdb's copy, which holds only in-frame ones; the method was immunoSEQ multiplex PCR. This sample carries approximately 300,000 clones, 80% to 95% of them seen once, and the ten largest clones take roughly 7%. Sequenced: peripheral blood. Receptor source: a woman younger than 45 with COVID-19, enrolled during active disease.

CDR3 amino acids: CASSSTAGPYNEQFF. In DNA form, the CDR3 reads TGTGCCAGCAGTTCCACAGCGGGGCCCTACAATGAGCAGTTCTTC. The genes are TRBV6-5 and TRBJ2-1; 7 bases match TRBD2. This CDR3 comprises 15 residues. Germline lookup yields CDR1 MNHEY and CDR2 SVGAGI. With V trimmed by 4 bases and J by 2 bases, 5 bases remained unmatched.

The V and J genes are TRBV6-2 or TRBV6-3 and TRBJ1-1; TRBD1 matches 11 bases. The CDR3 is 15 residues long. The trim removed 6 bases at V and 4 bases at J, leaving 7 bases unmatched. Germline assignment: CDR1 MNHEY and CDR2 SVGEGT. The CDR3 sequence is CASSHGQGAATEAFF. DNA for the CDR3: TGTGCCAGCAGCCATGGACAGGGGGCGGCCACTGAAGCTTTCTTT.

The chain links TRBV9 to TRBJ2-3, with D possibly matching TRBD2 (5 bases). Germline CDR1 SGDLS, CDR2 YYNGEE. CDR3 length equals 16 residues. Trimming shortened V by 0 bases and J by 7 bases, and 18 bases separated the two germline ends. CDR3 protein: CASSVDSRGSGYTQYF. In DNA, the CDR3 is TGTGCCAGCAGCGTAGATTCCAGAGGGTCCGGTTATACGCAGTATTTT.

This clone has only one observation. The V call is TRBV10-1, the J call TRBJ2-2, with 7 bases identical to TRBD1. This CDR3 has 14 residues. The germline V gene has CDR1 WNHNN and CDR2 SYGVQD (reference sequence). With 5 bases clipped from V and 5 bases from J, the junction kept 5 bases outside the gene matches. In nucleotides, the CDR3 is TGCGCCAGCAGTTCTGGACAGGAGACCGGGGAGCTGTTTTTT. This sequence encodes CASSSGQETGELFF.

J is TRBJ1-2 and V is TRBV28; the match to TRBD1 covers 7 bases. After removal of 0 bases from V and 5 bases from J, the junction contained 3 bases not matched to a gene. Germline V gene sequence: CDR1 MDHEN, CDR2 SYDVKM. The CDR3 runs 14 residues. CDR3: CASSLWQGGYGYTF. The CDR3 region has the DNA TGTGCCAGCAGTTTATGGCAGGGGGGTTATGGCTACACCTTC.

The CDR3 DNA follows: TGTGCCAGTAAGGGACAGGGCACGACCGGGGAGCTGTTTTTT. Translation: CASKGQGTTGELFF. The chain combines TRBV19 with TRBJ2-2; 9 positions agree with TRBD1. The J segment lost 5 bases and the V segment lost 7 bases, leaving 5 bases of the junction unmatched. CDR1 is LNHDA, CDR2 SQIVND, per germline (reference sequence). The CDR3 totals 14 residues.

This rearrangement joins TRBV3-1 (or the pseudogene TRBV3-2) to TRBJ1-5; 9 nucleotides align to TRBD1. V lost 4 bases to trimming and J lost 5 bases; unmatched junction nucleotides: 9. The CDR3 runs 16 residues. From germline, CDR1 is LGHDT and CDR2 YNNKEL (reference sequence). The CDR3 DNA is TGTGCCAGCAGCCCGCACAGGGGGCGAGCGGATCAGCCCCAGCATTTT. Encoded protein: CASSPHRGRADQPQHF.

The V and J genes are TRBV6-1 and TRBJ2-3; no firm D call. In germline, CDR1 is MNHNS, CDR2 SASEGT. CDR3 length equals 14 residues. Trimming pared 0 bases from V and 1 base from J, leaving 5 bases between. CDR3: CASSEARGTDTQYF. The CDR3, as DNA: TGTGCCAGCAGTGAAGCACGGGGCACAGATACGCAGTATTTT.

The rearrangement uses TRBV30 and TRBJ2-1; the match to TRBD2 covers 10 bases. Germline values: CDR1 GTSNPN, CDR2 SVGIG (reference sequence). The CDR3 sequence is 16 residues long. The V segment lost 0 bases and the J segment 9 bases; nucleotides outside the gene matches: 11. CDR3 protein: CAWSVRAGGPYTEQFF. The CDR3 nucleotides are TGTGCCTGGAGTGTACGAGCGGGAGGGCCTTATACTGAGCAGTTCTTC.

This chain connects TRBV20-1 to TRBJ2-1; D is ambiguous. The germline gives CDR1 DFQATT, CDR2 SNEGSKA (reference sequence). Trimming removed 2 bases at V and 6 bases at J, with 5 bases between. This CDR3 comprises 11 residues. The CDR3 reads CSARRVNEQFF. CDR3 DNA: TGCAGTGCTAGACGCGTCAATGAGCAGTTCTTC.

The chain carries TRBV5-4 and TRBJ2-2, with TRBD1 matching 7 bases. The germline V gene has CDR1 SGHNT and CDR2 YYREEE (reference sequence). Losses at the gene ends were 4 bases for V and 2 bases for J; bases not matched to a gene: 11. The CDR3 loop spans 17 amino acids. CDR3 nucleotide sequence: TGTGCCAGCAGCCCCCCGGGACAGAGTATTAACACCGGGGAGCTGTTTTTT. Its translation is CASSPPGQSINTGELFF.

The chain joins TRBV27 to TRBJ1-5; D gene unclear. Germline CDR1 is MNHEY and CDR2 is SMNVEV (reference sequence). V lost 0 bases and J lost 5, with 8 bases in between. This CDR3 comprises 14 residues. CDR3 sequence reads: CASSLSFRHQPQHF. The CDR3 DNA is TGTGCCAGCAGTTTATCATTCCGTCATCAGCCCCAGCATTTT.

The chain links TRBV29-1 to TRBJ2-7; 9 nucleotides line up with TRBD1. V shed 5 bases, J shed 6 bases, and the junction held 8 bases outside the gene matches. The CDR3 consists of 13 residues. Per the germline V gene, CDR1 is SQVTM and CDR2 is ANQGSEA. In nucleotides, the CDR3 is TGCAGCGTTAAGACAGGGGGGGCCTCCGAGCAGTACTTC. Its protein is CSVKTGGASEQYF.

DNA of the CDR3: TGTGCCAGCAGCCAATTCGGGGAGCAGTACTTC. Translation: CASSQFGEQYF. The J gene is TRBJ2-7, the V gene TRBV14; D is undetermined. CDR1 and CDR2 (germline): SGHDN, FVKESK. V was shortened by 2 bases and J by 7 bases, with 6 bases between the two germline ends. This CDR3 has 11 amino acids.

A word on this clone: This may stem from a read error, because a much larger clone lies one nucleotide away. The same CDR3 also results from other DNA sequences found in this sample. The chain is built from TRBV28 and TRBJ1-5; D might be TRBD1 (6 bases). This CDR3 has 13 amino acids. V was trimmed by 4 bases and J by 2 bases, leaving 6 bases between them. The germline CDR1 and CDR2 sequences are MDHEN and SYDVKM. CDR3 nucleotide sequence: TGTGCCAGCAGTTCAGGGGGCAATCAGCCCCAGCATTTT. Translated, it gives CASSSGGNQPQHF.

The gene calls are TRBV19 and TRBJ1-1, with D perhaps TRBD1 (6 bases). Trimming removed 2 bases at V and 0 bases at J, with 16 bases between. Germline-derived CDR1 and CDR2 are LNHDA and SQIVND (reference sequence). The CDR3 length is 17 residues. The DNA for the CDR3 is TGTGCCAGTAGTATACCGGCCAGGGGTAGGATGAACACTGAAGCTTTCTTT. Its protein product is CASSIPARGRMNTEAFF. Filled out from reference TRBV19 and TRBJ1-1, the complete variable domain reads DGGITQSPKYLFRKEGQNVTLSCEQNLNHDAMYWYRQDPGQGLRLIYYSQIVNDFQKGDIAEGYSVSREKKESFPLTVTSAQKNPTAFYLCASSIPARGRMNTEAFFGQGTRLTVV.

This clone was seen a single time. This CDR3 is CASSLGLGGYTF. In DNA, the CDR3 is TGTGCCAGCAGCCTCGGGTTGGGTGGCTACACCTTC. The J gene is TRBJ1-2, the V gene TRBV7-9; D not resolved. This CDR3 spans 12 amino acids. The germline V gene has CDR1 SEHNR and CDR2 FQNEAQ (reference sequence). Trimming shortened V by 5 bases and J by 7 bases, and 11 bases separated the two germline ends.

This chain links TRBV6-5 with TRBJ1-1; D is unresolved. The germline V gene encodes CDR1 MNHEY and CDR2 SVGAGI. V was shortened by 2 bases and J by 3 bases, with 10 bases between the two germline ends. This CDR3 is built from 14 residues. CDR3 residues: CASSYGSDYTEAFF. The DNA for the CDR3 is TGTGCCAGCAGTTACGGGAGCGATTACACTGAAGCTTTCTTT.